Listed below are T cell receptor beta chains from one sample, sequenced in a study of blood T cell repertoires in COVID-19. The protocol was immunoSEQ multiplex PCR, while the TCRdb copy is restricted to in-frame clones and leaves out a portion. The sample includes fewer than 200,000 clones, around 78% of them seen just once. The sequenced sample was PBMCs or T cells enriched from blood (not recorded which). These receptors all stem from a woman aged 45-65 years who had recovered from COVID-19. Both conserved end residues are part of each CDR3. The D gene is left open where the match is weak. Only some rows state a clone size, as once, few, many or a class for expanded clones.

TGTGCCAGCAACCAGGTGGTGGGCGAAAAACTGTTTTTT	CASNQVVGEKLFF	TRBV14	TRBJ1-4	.	.
TGTGCCAGCAGCGACAGGGGCCTGTACACTGAAGCTTTCTTT	CASSDRGLYTEAFF	TRBV28	TRBJ1-1	.	TRBD1
TGTGCCAGCAGCGGTAGGACAGTGAACACTGAAGCTTTCTTT	CASSGRTVNTEAFF	TRBV5-5	TRBJ1-1	.	.
TGCGCCAGCAGCCCCTGGGACGCAGCGGGAGGTTACAATGAGCAGTTCTTC	CASSPWDAAGGYNEQFF	TRBV4-1	TRBJ2-1	.	TRBD2
TGTGCCAGCAGAGCCCCAGACAGAGACGAAAACATTCAGTACTTC	CASRAPDRDENIQYF	TRBV2	TRBJ2-4	once	.
TGTGCCAGCAGCGTAGCCTCCGCAGGGGCCCAAGAGACCCAGTACTTC	CASSVASAGAQETQYF	TRBV9	TRBJ2-5	.	.
TGTGCCAGCAGCGTATCCCCCCTCTCTGGAAACACCATATATTTT	CASSVSPLSGNTIYF	TRBV9	TRBJ1-3	.	.
TGTGCCAGCAGCTCCCAGGGGCAGGGATATGGCTACACCTTC	CASSSQGQGYGYTF	TRBV7-2	TRBJ1-2	.	.
TGCGCCAGCAGCCCTGTACAGGAGGGTGGGGAGGAAAAACTGTTTTTT	CASSPVQEGGEEKLFF	TRBV4-1	TRBJ1-4	.	.
TGTGCCAGCAGCGGCAGCGGGAGCCAAGAGACCCAGTACTTC	CASSGSGSQETQYF	TRBV9	TRBJ2-5	.	TRBD2
TGTGCCAGCAGCCTCAGGGTCCCCGACACAGATACGCAGTATTTT	CASSLRVPDTDTQYF	TRBV2	TRBJ2-3	.	.
TGTGCCAGCAGTGGGACAGGGAAGAATGGCTACACCTTC	CASSGTGKNGYTF	TRBV12-3/TRBV12-4	TRBJ1-2	once	TRBD1
TGTGCCAGCAGCCCAGGGTTGGGAAGCAATCAGCCCCAGCATTTT	CASSPGLGSNQPQHF	TRBV7-6	TRBJ1-5	.	.
TGTGCCAGCAGCCAAGAAGGACAGGGATCCCCTGGCTACACCTTC	CASSQEGQGSPGYTF	TRBV3-1/TRBV3-2	TRBJ1-2	.	TRBD1
TGTGCCAGCAGTTCCAGGGACAGGGACCCTCGGTATCAGCCCCAGCATTTT	CASSSRDRDPRYQPQHF	TRBV28	TRBJ1-5	.	TRBD1
TGCGCCAGCATGCGGGCCGAGGCAGATACGCAGTATTTT	CASMRAEADTQYF	TRBV5-1	TRBJ2-3	.	.
TGTGCCAGCAGCCGACCGCTTAGCGGGGGGCGGACTGGGACCCAGTACTTC	CASSRPLSGGRTGTQYF	TRBV9	TRBJ2-5	.	TRBD2
TGTGCCAGCTCACCAGACAGGGTTGGGGCCAACGTCCTGACTTTC	CASSPDRVGANVLTF	TRBV18	TRBJ2-6	once	TRBD1
TGTGCCAGCAGCTTAGACAGGGGCTATGGCTACACCTTC	CASSLDRGYGYTF	TRBV7-2	TRBJ1-2	.	TRBD1
TGTGCCAGCCACAGGAGCTCCTATAATTCACCCCTCCACTTT	CASHRSSYNSPLHF	TRBV2	TRBJ1-6	.	.
TGTGCCAGCAGTTTCCGCGGGACTTCCAACACTGAAGCTTTCTTT	CASSFRGTSNTEAFF	TRBV27	TRBJ1-1	.	.
TGTGCCAGCACCCTGGTCCCCGGCGGTGAGCAGTTCTTC	CASTLVPGGEQFF	TRBV11-3	TRBJ2-1	.	.
TGTGCCAGCAGCTTAACGAACAGGGACAATGAGCAGTTCTTC	CASSLTNRDNEQFF	TRBV7-3	TRBJ2-1	.	.
TGTGCCAGCAGTTGGTCGACGGGTGAAGCTTTCTTT	CASSWSTGEAFF	TRBV5-6	TRBJ1-1	.	.
TGTGCCTGGAGGGGCGGGACAGTCTATGGCTACACCTTC	CAWRGGTVYGYTF	TRBV30	TRBJ1-2	.	TRBD1
TGTGCCAGCAGTTCCTCCGGGACAGGGGGCCGGTCGGGAGGCTACACCTTC	CASSSSGTGGRSGGYTF	TRBV28	TRBJ1-2	.	TRBD1
TGTGCCAGCAGCGAAGCCCTCTTTATGCGGAACCCGAACACTGAAGCTTTCTTT	CASSEALFMRNPNTEAFF	TRBV2	TRBJ1-1	.	.
TGTGCCAGTAGTATGTGGGGACAGGGGAATTCACCCCTCCACTTT	CASSMWGQGNSPLHF	TRBV19	TRBJ1-6	few	TRBD1
TGTGCCAGCAGCCGACAGGGCGGTAACTATGGCTACACCTTC	CASSRQGGNYGYTF	TRBV5-8	TRBJ1-2	.	TRBD1
TGCGCCAGCAGTCAATCCCTCGGGCCCGGGACAGGGACCGATACGCAGTATTTT	CASSQSLGPGTGTDTQYF	TRBV23-1	TRBJ2-3	.	TRBD1
TGTGCTAGTGGCAGCCAAGAGACCCAGTACTTC	CASGSQETQYF	TRBV12-5	TRBJ2-5	.	.
TGTGCCAGCAGCTTAGGTCAGGCAGAGACCCAGTACTTC	CASSLGQAETQYF	TRBV5-5	TRBJ2-5	.	.
TGTGCCAGCAGCTACCTCCCGGGACAGGGTGGAAATGAGCAGTTCTTC	CASSYLPGQGGNEQFF	TRBV11-1	TRBJ2-1	.	TRBD1
TGTGCCAGCAGCCCACCGGACAGGCCGAATAATTCACCCCTCCACTTT	CASSPPDRPNNSPLHF	TRBV5-5	TRBJ1-6	once	TRBD1
TGTGCCAGCAGGCCTCAGGGTGAAGAGACCCAGTACTTC	CASRPQGEETQYF	TRBV11-1	TRBJ2-5	.	.
TGTGCCTGGAGGAGGACAGCCGGGGGGACTGAAGCTTTCTTT	CAWRRTAGGTEAFF	TRBV30	TRBJ1-1	.	.
TGCGCCAGCAGCCAAGATCAGGGATTTGTAAACACCATATATTTT	CASSQDQGFVNTIYF	TRBV4-1	TRBJ1-3	.	.
TGTGCCAGCAGTCCAACTAGCGGAGGAAAGAGAGGGGAGCTGTTTTTT	CASSPTSGGKRGELFF	TRBV6-2/TRBV6-3	TRBJ2-2	once	TRBD2
TGTGCCAGCAGCTTGGCCGCGGGACAGTATAATTCACCCCTCCACTTT	CASSLAAGQYNSPLHF	TRBV5-4	TRBJ1-6	.	TRBD1
TGTGCCAGCAGTCTGGGAGTGGGCGAAGCTTTCTTT	CASSLGVGEAFF	TRBV28	TRBJ1-1	once	.
TGTGCCAGCAATACGAGAGGCTCCGGTTCTGAAGCTTTCTTT	CASNTRGSGSEAFF	TRBV2	TRBJ1-1	.	.
TGTGCCAGCAGTTTACAGGGGGCAGATACGCAGTATTTT	CASSLQGADTQYF	TRBV12-3/TRBV12-4	TRBJ2-3	.	TRBD1
TGTGCCAGTAGTATAAGTGGGAGGACCTACAATGAGCAGTTCTTC	CASSISGRTYNEQFF	TRBV19	TRBJ2-1	.	.
TGTGCCAGCAGCCCCCGGGACAGAACATTTGGCTCTGGAAACACCATATATTTT	CASSPRDRTFGSGNTIYF	TRBV7-9	TRBJ1-3	.	TRBD1
TGTGCCAGCAGCTTTTCGGGGACGAACACCGGGGAGCTGTTTTTT	CASSFSGTNTGELFF	TRBV7-2	TRBJ2-2	.	.